This T cell receptor (beta chain) came from a study of neurological immune-mediated disorders (dated by TCRdb to about 2019). With regard to the full study: Among the 34 multiple sclerosis patients, relapsing-remitting MS accounted for 31 and secondary progressive MS accounted for 3. Using UMI-based sequencing, the study compared peripheral blood TCR-beta repertoires from patients with HTLV-I-associated myelopathy (HAM/TSP), patients with multiple sclerosis, and healthy controls. Alongside PBMC samples, the set of about 100 TCR-beta libraries contained longitudinal samples, technical triplicates, and paired CD4+ and CD8+ T-cell subsets that had been sorted. Of the approximately 68 subjects in the cohort, about 14 were HAM/TSP patients, roughly 35 were multiple sclerosis patients, and 20 were healthy controls.

Study-wide findings and limitations: TCR clonal expansion was highest in HAM/TSP patients and lowest in MS patients, with MS patients falling below even healthy controls. In a phylogenetic analysis, the repertoires of 18 out of 34 MS patients fell into a single cluster of related CDR3 sequences, pointing to a possible signature at the repertoire level. No association of the MS cluster with clinical or MRI features was observed, and the need for larger cohorts was stated by the authors. No identical CDR3 amino acid sequences were found to be shared among expanded clones across subjects, suggesting that TCR-beta repertoires were private in all groups.

cDNA was synthesized by template-switch 5'RACE using a primer with a 10-nucleotide random unique molecular identifier that tagged each TCR transcript. Every sequencing run covered 15-18 subjects and yielded more than 160 million TCR-beta sequences. The RNeasy kit was used for extraction of total RNA. The KAPA Real-time Library Amplification kit was used to amplify TCR-beta VDJ regions with primers targeting the TCR constant region and the 5'RACE anchor. A first PCR added sample indexes and Illumina adaptors, and a second PCR then raised library yield. After Ampure bead purification, the TCR product of roughly 650 bp was size-selected on a 2% E-gel SizeSelection system. Library quality was checked on a Bioanalyzer, concentration was measured with Qubit, and libraries were quantified with the Kapa Library Quantification kit before pooling. An Illumina HiSeq 2500 was used to sequence the libraries paired-end at 2 x 150 bp. To increase sequence diversity, roughly 24-32% phiX was spiked into each library pool. Processing in the source paper ran as follows. The UMI-based MiGEC pipeline processed quality-filtered reads and removed over 85% of raw TCR sequences during error correction. VDJ genes were aligned to IMGT germline references, and clonotypes were defined by unique CDR3 amino acid sequence plus V-J genes. Clonal expansion, Shannon diversity and CDR3 relatedness (CalcPairwiseDistances, ClusterSamples) were evaluated with VDJtools, and phylogenetic trees were built with CLCbio workbench. Expanded clones were defined as having at least 8 unique UMIs, based on coefficient-of-variation modelling across technical triplicates. TCRdb reran the public reads through fastp at Q25 and MiXCR, keeping productive beta chains. Each entry merges the rows of one CDR3 protein and shows their most common DNA and genes. The authors' filters were not applied to this entry. The table for this sample lists 40,000 to 50,000 distinct CDR3 sequences; 2.5% of them were counted only once. Approximately 12% of the sample is in the top ten clones.

For the unsorted PBMC libraries, 2 million PBMCs were stored in RNAlater at -80 degrees C until RNA extraction and were used to generate the libraries. Multiple sclerosis patients were enrolled in a US clinical protocol evaluating disease progression by magnetic resonance imaging. Peripheral blood underwent Ficoll-Hypaque density gradient centrifugation to isolate PBMCs, which were then cryopreserved in liquid nitrogen. In its sample, this clonotype was seen many times. Its antigen target is currently unknown. Base quality data are lacking; no much larger clone is found one base away. This TCR came from a man between 25 and 39 years old with multiple sclerosis. Material for sequencing was PBMCs.

The sequence in DNA is TGCGCCAGCAGCTCTGGGACAGGGAGGACCTATGGCTACACCTTC. This yields the protein CASSSGTGRTYGYTF. The chain is assembled from TRBV4-3 and TRBJ1-2; 9 bases in the junction line up with TRBD1. Unmatched junction bases come to 8, with V trimmed by 5 bases and J by 4 bases. The CDR3 covers 15 residues, taking in both the cysteine and the phenylalanine. Only the CDR3 part of the read is kept: 45 bases, read in frame from the first base. The germline V gene supplies CDR1 LGHNA and CDR2 YSLEER.